These 9 T cell receptor beta chains share one sample of origin, sequenced in a study of human T cells and chemical hapten exposure (dated by TCRdb to about 2021). The library was prepared using RACE. Reads for this sample came from a NextSeq 500. TCRdb passed the public sequencing reads through fastp at Q25 and MiXCR, retaining productive beta sequences. Rows are combined by CDR3 protein, so each entry shows the most common genes and DNA. The sample includes 95,000 to 150,000 distinct CDR3 sequences, with over 9% observed a single time. The top ten hold over 2% of the sample. The meaning of the sample's time point label: patch test 3, about 24 weeks after DPC sensitization. The intended sense of this specimen's treatment or condition label: therapeutic diphenylcyclopropenone sensitization with weekly scalp DPC. Sample: whole blood, taken in connection with sensitization to the hapten diphenylcyclopropenone (DPC). These receptors all stem from a woman aged 45-59 years with alopecia areata. Some clones in this sample may be carry-over from other donors' samples.

This clonotype was seen at least ten times. The rearrangement links TRBV29-1 to TRBJ2-3, with D possibly TRBD2 on 6 matching bases. CDR3 length: 16 amino acids. Looked up from germline, CDR1 is SQVTM and CDR2 is ANQGSEA. V was pared by 6 bases and J by 3 bases, with 22 bases between. CDR3 region: CSVREGLGSATDTQYF. The DNA of the CDR3 is TGCAGCGTCCGAGAAGGGCTCGGGAGCGCGACAGATACGCAGTATTTT.

This clonotype has only a few counts. CDR3 region: CASSERLAGTAYEQYF. The CDR3 DNA follows: TGTGCCAGCAGTGAAAGACTAGCGGGCACCGCCTACGAGCAGTACTTC. The gene calls are TRBV6-1 and TRBJ2-7; the match to TRBD2 covers 10 bases. V gave up 2 bases and J gave up 2 bases; unmatched junction bases: 6. Germline V gene lookup returns CDR1 MNHNS and CDR2 SASEGT. The CDR3 is 16 amino acids.

The V call is TRBV10-2, the J call TRBJ2-5; D is undetermined. Germline lookup yields CDR1 WSHSY and CDR2 SAAADI. V was trimmed by 6 bases and J by 3 bases, leaving 5 bases between them. CDR3 length: 11 residues. CDR3 region: CASSAKETQYF. CDR3 DNA: TGCGCCAGCAGCGCCAAAGAGACCCAGTACTTC.

Ten or more counts support this clonotype. CDR3 in DNA: TGTGCCAGCAGCAGAGACAGGGGGCCAGATACGCAGTATTTT. Encoded protein: CASSRDRGPDTQYF. The chain recombines TRBV7-9 with TRBJ2-3, with 10 positions matching TRBD1. The length of the CDR3 is 14 residues. Germline trimming cut 5 bases from V and 4 bases from J; bases unmatched to any gene: 3. Looked up from germline, CDR1 is SEHNR and CDR2 is FQNEAQ (reference sequence).

This chain links TRBV6-2 or TRBV6-3 with TRBJ2-7; 12 bases are shared with TRBD2. Germline V gives CDR1 MNHEY, CDR2 SVGEGT. CDR3 length: 16 amino acids. V gave up 5 bases and J gave up 3 bases; unmatched junction bases: 8. The CDR3 sequence: CASSLLAGGPDYEQYF. CDR3 nucleotide sequence: TGTGCCAGCAGTCTCCTAGCGGGAGGGCCCGACTACGAGCAGTACTTC.

This clonotype was observed a handful of times. This chain links TRBV29-1 with TRBJ1-1, with TRBD1 as a possible D gene (6 bases). The germline CDR1 and CDR2 sequences are SQVTM and ANQGSEA. The CDR3 consists of 13 residues. V lost 7 bases and J 5 bases, leaving 17 bases between the germline ends. In DNA form, the CDR3 reads TGCAGCGGACAACAAGGGGGTCGGACTGAAGCTTTCTTT. Its translation: CSGQQGGRTEAFF.

The CDR3 here is CSFLAGENTGELFF. The DNA for the CDR3 is TGCAGTTTTCTAGCGGGAGAGAACACCGGGGAGCTGTTTTTT. The genes are TRBV20-1 and TRBJ2-2, with 10 bases identical to TRBD2. V trimming: 8 bases; J trimming: 1 base; junction bases outside the gene matches: 4. The CDR3 is 14 residues long. Germline CDR1 is DFQATT and CDR2 is SNEGSKA (reference sequence).

This clonotype was seen more than once but under ten times. This chain connects TRBV28 to TRBJ1-1, with D tentatively TRBD1 (6 bases). The V gene's germline CDR1 is MDHEN and CDR2 SYDVKM. The CDR3 has 14 amino acids. Trimming removed 4 bases from V and 3 bases from J, with 12 bases in between. CDR3 DNA sequence: TGTGCCAGCAGTTCCGGACAGAGTTACACTGAAGCTTTCTTT. It specifies CASSSGQSYTEAFF.

A few counts support this clonotype. The CDR3 DNA reads as TGTGCCAGCAGTGATTTCCAGGAGGAAAAACTGTTTTTT. As protein: CASSDFQEEKLFF. The chain carries TRBV25-1 and TRBJ1-4; no clear D. V lost 3 bases and J lost 8, with 10 bases in between. The CDR3 has 13 residues. In germline, CDR1 is MGHDK, CDR2 SYGVNS.